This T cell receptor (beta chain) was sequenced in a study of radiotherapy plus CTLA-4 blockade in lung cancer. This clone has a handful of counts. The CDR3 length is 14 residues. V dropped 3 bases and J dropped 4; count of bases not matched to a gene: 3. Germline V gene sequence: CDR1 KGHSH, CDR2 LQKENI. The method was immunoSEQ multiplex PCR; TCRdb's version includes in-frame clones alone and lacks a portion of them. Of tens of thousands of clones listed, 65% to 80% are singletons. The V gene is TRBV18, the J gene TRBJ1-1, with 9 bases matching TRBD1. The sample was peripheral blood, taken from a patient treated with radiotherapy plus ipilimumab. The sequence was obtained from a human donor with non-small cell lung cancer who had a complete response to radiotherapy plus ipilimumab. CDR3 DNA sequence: TGTGCCAGCTCACCGGAGACAGGGGGCACTGAAGCTTTCTTT. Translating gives CASSPETGGTEAFF.